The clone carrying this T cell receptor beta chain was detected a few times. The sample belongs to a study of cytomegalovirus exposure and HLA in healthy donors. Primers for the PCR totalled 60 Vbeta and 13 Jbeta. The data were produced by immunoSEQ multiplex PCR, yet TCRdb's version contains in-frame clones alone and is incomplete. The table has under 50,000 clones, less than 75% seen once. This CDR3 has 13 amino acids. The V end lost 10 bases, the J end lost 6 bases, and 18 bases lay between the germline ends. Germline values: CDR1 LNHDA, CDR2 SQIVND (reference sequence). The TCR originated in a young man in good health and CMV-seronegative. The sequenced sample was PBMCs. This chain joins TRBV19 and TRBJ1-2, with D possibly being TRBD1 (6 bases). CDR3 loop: CATKLGGLDGYTF. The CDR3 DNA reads TGTGCCACCAAACTCGGGGGGCTGGATGGCTACACCTTC.